These 21 T cell receptor beta chains came from one sample sequenced in a study of beta chain features in type 1 diabetes. For these receptors, no antigen is known. General observations from the study: In every one of the four CD4+ subsets, TCRB CDR3s were moderately but significantly shorter in Type 1 diabetes patients.

The isolated RNA, all of it, was reverse transcribed, so expressed TCRB transcripts were what got sequenced. Sequenced by immunoSEQ multiplex PCR; TCRdb stores in-frame clones only, minus some. The table includes 300,000 to 400,000 clones, around 9.3% detected once. Sequenced material: central memory CD4+ T cells from blood. The receptors were gathered from a man younger than 45 with type 1 diabetes.

This clone was counted only a few times. The chain couples TRBV14 to TRBJ2-5; D remains ambiguous. This CDR3 is built from 15 residues. Germline V gene data show CDR1 as SGHDN and CDR2 as FVKESK. The V end was cut by 0 bases, the J end by 0 bases, with 8 bases between. The CDR3: CASSQDWANQETQYF. The CDR3, as DNA: TGTGCCAGCAGCCAAGATTGGGCTAACCAAGAGACCCAGTACTTC.

The chain has TRBV7-2 and TRBJ2-1; 11 nucleotides line up with TRBD2. V trimming: 5 bases; J trimming: 2 bases; junction bases outside the gene matches: 5. Germline V lookup: CDR1 SGHTA, CDR2 FQGNSA. This CDR3 spans 16 amino acids. DNA of the CDR3: TGTGCCAGCAGCCTTAGCGGGGGGGCCGCCTACAATGAGCAGTTCTTC. Encoded protein: CASSLSGGAAYNEQFF.

The chain recombines TRBV6-6 with TRBJ2-4; 8 bases are shared with TRBD2. This CDR3 is 16 amino acids long. Trimming at V came to 4 bases and at J to 5 bases, leaving 10 bases not matched to a gene. Germline CDR1 is MNHNY and CDR2 is SVGAGI (reference sequence). CDR3 bases: TGTGCCAGCAGTTCCCCGGGACTAGGTTTTGAAAACATTCAGTACTTC. Encoded protein: CASSSPGLGFENIQYF.

In this sample, this clone turned up a few times. The rearrangement links TRBV7-8 to TRBJ2-1; 7 nucleotides agree with TRBD2. The germline V gene encodes CDR1 SGHVS and CDR2 FQNEAQ. CDR3 length: 15 residues. Trimming cost V 5 bases and J 5 bases; bases outside gene matches: 9. The CDR3 DNA is TGTGCCAGCAGCGCGAAAAAACTAGCGAACAATGAGCAGTTCTTC. It is translated as CASSAKKLANNEQFF.

This rearrangement joins TRBV5-1 to TRBJ2-7; 9 bases fit TRBD2. The germline V gene encodes CDR1 SGHRS and CDR2 YFSETQ. The V gene end was trimmed by 5 bases and the J gene end by 0 bases; junction bases not matched to a gene: 6. The CDR3 has 15 amino acids. CDR3 amino acids: CASRSVAGVSYEQYF. For the CDR3, the DNA is TGCGCCAGCAGGTCCGTAGCGGGGGTCTCCTACGAGCAGTACTTC. Complete variable domain (other parts from reference TRBV5-1 and TRBJ2-7): KAGVTQTPRYLIKTRGQQVTLSCSPISGHRSVSWYQQTPGQGLQFLFEYFSETQRNKGNFPGRFSGRQFSNSRSEMNVSTLELGDSALYLCASRSVAGVSYEQYFGPGTRLTVT.

This clone turned up a few times. V gene TRBV13 combines with J gene TRBJ2-5; tentative D call: TRBD2 (7 bases). From germline, CDR1 is PRHDT and CDR2 FYEKMQ (reference sequence). This CDR3 has 16 amino acids. Trimming shortened V by 5 bases and J by 5 bases, and 21 bases separated the two germline ends. The CDR3 DNA follows: TGTGCCAGCAGCGCCCCCGGGGGGCCAAGGCCCGAGACCCAGTACTTC. This translates into CASSAPGGPRPETQYF.

This clone was counted a few times. CDR3 protein: CASSDWGGSEAFF. In nucleotides, the CDR3 is TGTGCCAGCAGTGATTGGGGGGGCTCTGAAGCTTTCTTT. The genes are TRBV2 and TRBJ1-1; D might be TRBD1 (6 bases). V lost 3 bases and J 6 bases, leaving 11 bases between the germline ends. The CDR3 totals 13 residues. From germline, CDR1 is SNHLY and CDR2 FYNNEI.

The rearrangement links TRBV7-9 to TRBJ2-5, with D possibly TRBD1 on 6 matching bases. Germline loops: CDR1 SEHNR, CDR2 FQNEAQ (reference sequence). The CDR3 contains 15 residues. V was shortened by 3 bases and J by 5 bases, with 16 bases between the two germline ends. CDR3 DNA sequence: TGTGCCAGCAGCTTTGGACAGCGCGGAAGGGAGACCCAGTACTTC. Translation gives CASSFGQRGRETQYF.

This rearrangement joins TRBV29-1 to TRBJ1-1; a possible D gene is TRBD1 (5 bases). The germline gives CDR1 SQVTM, CDR2 ANQGSEA. CDR3 length equals 13 residues. With 6 bases removed from V and 0 bases from J, the gap between germline ends came to 11 bases. The CDR3 DNA follows: TGCAGCGTATGGGTGGGGGTGAACACTGAAGCTTTCTTT. Its translation: CSVWVGVNTEAFF.

This clone was counted only a few times. V gene TRBV2 combines with J gene TRBJ2-1; TRBD2 matches 10 bases. The germline gives CDR1 SNHLY, CDR2 FYNNEI. V trimming: 3 bases; J trimming: 7 bases; junction bases outside the gene matches: 15. This CDR3 region has 18 residues. CDR3 DNA sequence: TGTGCCAGCAGTGACCTTCTGAGCGGGGGGGTCAGGTCGAATGAGCAGTTCTTC. Amino acids: CASSDLLSGGVRSNEQFF.

The CDR3 reads CAISAGTGGDEQYF. DNA of the CDR3: TGTGCCATCAGTGCCGGGACAGGGGGCGACGAGCAGTACTTC. The V and J genes are TRBV10-3 and TRBJ2-7, with 12 bases fitting TRBD1. The V gene's germline CDR1 is ENHRY and CDR2 SYGVKD. After removal of 4 bases from V and 5 bases from J, the junction contained 3 bases not matched to a gene. The CDR3 loop spans 14 amino acids.

This clone was observed a few times. The rearrangement uses TRBV5-1 and TRBJ1-1, with D uncertain. Germline V gene lookup returns CDR1 SGHRS and CDR2 YFSETQ. Trimming removed 1 base at V and 2 bases at J, with 9 bases between. The CDR3 consists of 14 residues. This chain's CDR3 is CASSLTAANTEAFF. CDR3 nucleotides: TGCGCCAGCAGCTTGACGGCAGCTAACACTGAAGCTTTCTTT.

This clone was counted a few times. Other DNA variants within this sample encode the same CDR3. The genes are TRBV5-1 and TRBJ2-3; D remains ambiguous. Germline CDR1 is SGHRS and CDR2 is YFSETQ. V was shortened by 0 bases and J by 2 bases, with 7 bases between the two germline ends. CDR3 length: 14 residues. The CDR3 reads CASSLGGNTDTQYF. DNA for the CDR3: TGCGCCAGCAGCTTGGGAGGCAACACAGATACGCAGTATTTT.

The chain joins TRBV29-1 to TRBJ2-3; 9 nucleotides match TRBD1. The CDR3 loop spans 14 amino acids. J was trimmed by 5 bases and V by 1 base; bases with no gene match: 4. The germline CDR1 and CDR2 sequences are SQVTM and ANQGSEA. The CDR3 reads CSVEGTGGEDTQYF. The CDR3 nucleotides are TGCAGCGTTGAAGGAACAGGGGGCGAAGATACGCAGTATTTT.

This chain links TRBV4-1 with TRBJ1-1, with unresolved D. V was pared by 0 bases and J by 8 bases, with 10 bases between. The CDR3 totals 13 residues. Germline V lookup: CDR1 MGHRA, CDR2 YSYEKL. In nucleotides, the CDR3 is TGCGCCAGCAGCCAAGATCTCGCCAGGGAAGCTTTCTTT. Translating gives CASSQDLAREAFF.

This clone was detected only a few times. J is TRBJ2-7 and V is TRBV11-2; 8 bases match TRBD2. Per the germline V gene, CDR1 is SGHAT and CDR2 is FQNNGV. Losses at the gene ends were 5 bases for V and 4 bases for J; bases not matched to a gene: 7. The CDR3 is made up of 14 amino acids. Here the CDR3 DNA reads TGTGCCAGCAGCCTATCGGGAGGGTTGTACGAGCAGTACTTC. Amino acid sequence: CASSLSGGLYEQYF. Filled out from reference TRBV11-2 and TRBJ2-7, the complete variable domain reads EAGVAQSPRYKIIEKRQSVAFWCNPISGHATLYWYQQILGQGPKLLIQFQNNGVVDDSQLPKDRFSAERLKGVDSTLKIQPAKLEDSAVYLCASSLSGGLYEQYFGPGTRLTVT.

The CDR3 protein is CASSWRTGDQETQYF. CDR3 bases: TGCGCCAGCAGTTGGCGGACAGGGGACCAAGAGACCCAGTACTTC. The chain recombines TRBV5-1 with TRBJ2-5, with 9 bases fitting TRBD1. The CDR3 contains 15 residues. The V gene's germline CDR1 is SGHRS and CDR2 YFSETQ. V was clipped by 5 bases and J by 0 bases; unmatched bases: 5.

The rearrangement uses TRBV7-2 and TRBJ2-6; D gene unclear. The V and J ends lost 2 bases and 0 bases respectively, with 11 bases between them. CDR1 and CDR2 from the germline V gene are SGHTA and FQGNSA. CDR3 length: 17 residues. The CDR3 bases are TGTGCCAGCAGCTTAAGTTGGTCAGGCTCTGGGGCCAACGTCCTGACTTTC. Translated, it gives CASSLSWSGSGANVLTF.

This clone was detected a few times. The J gene is TRBJ1-1, the V gene TRBV5-5, with D tentatively TRBD1 (5 bases). V lost 5 bases to trimming and J lost 3 bases, with 11 bases between them. Germline-derived CDR1 and CDR2 are SGHKS and YYEKEE (reference sequence). The CDR3 runs 13 residues. CDR3 amino acids: CASRIRGDTEAFF. The CDR3, as DNA: TGTGCCAGCAGAATACGAGGGGACACTGAAGCTTTCTTT.

This clone has more than one count but fewer than ten. The rearrangement joins TRBV7-2 to TRBJ1-3; D perhaps matches TRBD1 (5 bases). CDR3 size: 17 residues. The V gene lost 1 base and the J gene lost 0 bases, with 13 bases spanning the gap. The V gene's germline CDR1 is SGHTA and CDR2 FQGNSA. CDR3 amino acids: CASSLGPGRFSGNTIYF. The CDR3 region has the DNA TGTGCCAGCAGCTTAGGTCCGGGACGGTTCTCTGGAAACACCATATATTTT.

The CDR3 sequence is CASSHFSTGNTIYF. The CDR3 nucleotides are TGTGCCAGCAGCCATTTTAGTACGGGAAACACCATATATTTT. The V call is TRBV7-9, the J call TRBJ1-3; unclear D gene. Trimming removed 5 bases at V and 4 bases at J, with 12 bases between. The CDR3 extends over 14 amino acids. Germline-derived CDR1 and CDR2 are SEHNR and FQNEAQ (reference sequence). Complete variable domain (other parts from reference TRBV7-9 and TRBJ1-3): DTGVSQNPRHKITKRGQNVTFRCDPISEHNRLYWYRQTLGQGPEFLTYFQNEAQLEKSRLLSDRFSAERPKGSFSTLEIQRTEQGDSAMYLCASSHFSTGNTIYFGEGSWLTVV.